Listed below are T cell receptor beta chains from one sample, sequenced in a study of blood T cell repertoires in COVID-19. Libraries were prepared by immunoSEQ multiplex PCR; TCRdb keeps only in-frame clonotypes and omits some of them. The sample lists approximately 120,000 clones, 92% seen once, with around 2% in the top ten. Sequencing was carried out using peripheral blood. These receptors came from a man aged 45 to 65 with COVID-19, enrolled during active disease. Both conserved end residues are part of each CDR3. The D gene is left open where the match is weak. A row's size may be missing; if present it is once, few, many or a size class.

abundance: once
v_gene: TRBV4-3
j_gene: TRBJ2-2
d_gene: TRBD1
CDR3nt: TGCGCCAGCAGCCCCAGACAGGGGTACGGGACCGGGGAGCTGTTTTTT
CDR3aa: CASSPRQGYGTGELFF

abundance: .
v_gene: TRBV28
j_gene: TRBJ1-3
d_gene: .
CDR3nt: TGTGCCAGCAGTTCTACGGGGTTCTCTGGAAACACCATATATTTT
CDR3aa: CASSSTGFSGNTIYF

abundance: .
v_gene: TRBV3-1/TRBV3-2
j_gene: TRBJ2-1
d_gene: TRBD2
CDR3nt: TGTGCCAGCAGCCAAGAGGGGCTAGCGGGAGGAACCTACAATGAGCAGTTCTTC
CDR3aa: CASSQEGLAGGTYNEQFF

abundance: .
v_gene: TRBV7-9
j_gene: TRBJ2-3
d_gene: .
CDR3nt: TGTGCCAGCAGCCCATCTACGGATACGCAGTATTTT
CDR3aa: CASSPSTDTQYF

abundance: .
v_gene: TRBV28
j_gene: TRBJ2-5
d_gene: TRBD2
CDR3nt: TGTGCCAGCAGTGGGGCGGGGGGCCGGTGGGAGACCCAGTACTTC
CDR3aa: CASSGAGGRWETQYF

abundance: .
v_gene: TRBV2
j_gene: TRBJ2-2
d_gene: .
CDR3nt: TGTGCCAGCAGGAGCAGGGTTTCGAACACCGGGGAGCTGTTTTTT
CDR3aa: CASRSRVSNTGELFF

abundance: .
v_gene: TRBV7-2
j_gene: TRBJ1-2
d_gene: .
CDR3nt: TGTGCCAGCAGCTTAGGGAGTTTTGACTATGGCTACACCTTC
CDR3aa: CASSLGSFDYGYTF

abundance: .
v_gene: TRBV11-3
j_gene: TRBJ2-2
d_gene: .
CDR3nt: TGTGCCAGCAGCGCCCGTCGTAGCAGGGGGGACACCGGGGAGCTGTTTTTT
CDR3aa: CASSARRSRGDTGELFF

abundance: .
v_gene: TRBV9
j_gene: TRBJ1-4
d_gene: TRBD1
CDR3nt: TGTGCCAGCAGCGTAGGGGTAGGGACAGGGGAGGAAAAACTGTTTTTT
CDR3aa: CASSVGVGTGEEKLFF

abundance: .
v_gene: TRBV6-5
j_gene: TRBJ1-2
d_gene: TRBD1
CDR3nt: TGTGCCAGCAGTTACGCTACAGGGGAGGCTGGCTACACCTTC
CDR3aa: CASSYATGEAGYTF

abundance: .
v_gene: TRBV29-1
j_gene: TRBJ2-1
d_gene: TRBD2
CDR3nt: TGCAGCGTGAAGTGGGACTATGACAATGAGCAGTTCTTC
CDR3aa: CSVKWDYDNEQFF

abundance: .
v_gene: TRBV27
j_gene: TRBJ2-7
d_gene: .
CDR3nt: TGTGCCAGCAGTCCGCGGACAGAATCCTACGAGCAGTACTTC
CDR3aa: CASSPRTESYEQYF

abundance: .
v_gene: TRBV5-5
j_gene: TRBJ2-5
d_gene: TRBD2
CDR3nt: TGTGCCAGCAGCTTGGGTCAGGAGCTAGCGGGAGGAGAGACCCAGTACTTC
CDR3aa: CASSLGQELAGGETQYF

abundance: .
v_gene: TRBV27
j_gene: TRBJ1-2
d_gene: TRBD1
CDR3nt: TGTGCCAGCAGTACGACAGGGTACGGTGGCTACACCTTC
CDR3aa: CASSTTGYGGYTF

abundance: .
v_gene: TRBV19
j_gene: TRBJ2-1
d_gene: TRBD2
CDR3nt: TGTGCCAGTAGTACGACCGGGACTAGCGGGAGGATGCTCTACAATGAGCAGTTCTTC
CDR3aa: CASSTTGTSGRMLYNEQFF

abundance: .
v_gene: TRBV19
j_gene: TRBJ1-2
d_gene: .
CDR3nt: TGTGCCAGTAGTCCTGGGGGCGCGAACTATGGCTACACCTTC
CDR3aa: CASSPGGANYGYTF

abundance: few
v_gene: TRBV12-3/TRBV12-4
j_gene: TRBJ1-3
d_gene: .
CDR3nt: TGTGCCAGCAGCCCAGGTGGAAACACCATATATTTT
CDR3aa: CASSPGGNTIYF

abundance: few
v_gene: TRBV6-4
j_gene: TRBJ1-1
d_gene: .
CDR3nt: TGTGCCAGCAGACAGACAGGGAACACTGAAGCTTTCTTT
CDR3aa: CASRQTGNTEAFF

abundance: few
v_gene: TRBV14
j_gene: TRBJ2-2
d_gene: .
CDR3nt: TGTGCCAGCAGCCAAGACCATAGCATTGGGACCGGGGAGCTGTTTTTT
CDR3aa: CASSQDHSIGTGELFF

abundance: .
v_gene: TRBV13
j_gene: TRBJ2-7
d_gene: TRBD1
CDR3nt: TGTGCCAGCAGCCCGGGGGACAGGGGCAACGAGCAGTACTTC
CDR3aa: CASSPGDRGNEQYF

abundance: .
v_gene: TRBV5-8
j_gene: TRBJ2-1
d_gene: TRBD1
CDR3nt: TGTGCCAGCAGCTTGGGACAGGGCGTCATTGAGCAGTTCTTC
CDR3aa: CASSLGQGVIEQFF

abundance: .
v_gene: TRBV3-1/TRBV3-2
j_gene: TRBJ2-1
d_gene: .
CDR3nt: TGTGCCAGCAGCCTCATGGGGGCAGCGGAGTCCTACAATGAGCAGTTCTTC
CDR3aa: CASSLMGAAESYNEQFF

abundance: once
v_gene: TRBV4-2
j_gene: TRBJ1-3
d_gene: TRBD1
CDR3nt: TGTGCCAGCAGCCAAGATGCGGGACAGGGGTCTGGAAACACCATATATTTT
CDR3aa: CASSQDAGQGSGNTIYF

abundance: .
v_gene: TRBV11-2
j_gene: TRBJ2-6
d_gene: TRBD1
CDR3nt: TGTGCCAGCAGCCCTCCGGGACAGATAGTACCTGGGGCCAACGTCCTGACTTTC
CDR3aa: CASSPPGQIVPGANVLTF

abundance: .
v_gene: TRBV27
j_gene: TRBJ2-1
d_gene: TRBD2
CDR3nt: TGTGCCAGCAGCCCCTCCCCCCTAGCGGAAGTTCCGCAGTTCTTC
CDR3aa: CASSPSPLAEVPQFF

abundance: .
v_gene: TRBV15
j_gene: TRBJ2-1
d_gene: TRBD2
CDR3nt: TGTGCCACCAGCAGAGTGGGCGGGAGGGCGCAGTTCTTC
CDR3aa: CATSRVGGRAQFF